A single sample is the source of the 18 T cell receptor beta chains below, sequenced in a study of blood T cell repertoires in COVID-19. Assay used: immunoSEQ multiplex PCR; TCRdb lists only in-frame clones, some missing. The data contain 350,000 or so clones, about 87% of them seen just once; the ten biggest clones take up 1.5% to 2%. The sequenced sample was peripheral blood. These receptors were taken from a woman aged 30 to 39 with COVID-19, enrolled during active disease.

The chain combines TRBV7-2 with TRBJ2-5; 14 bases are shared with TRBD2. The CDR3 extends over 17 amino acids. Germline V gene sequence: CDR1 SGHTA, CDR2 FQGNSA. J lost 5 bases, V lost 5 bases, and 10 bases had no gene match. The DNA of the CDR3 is TGTGCCAGCAGCCGTCTTGGGACTAGCGGGGGAGGGGAGACCCAGTACTTC. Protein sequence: CASSRLGTSGGGETQYF.

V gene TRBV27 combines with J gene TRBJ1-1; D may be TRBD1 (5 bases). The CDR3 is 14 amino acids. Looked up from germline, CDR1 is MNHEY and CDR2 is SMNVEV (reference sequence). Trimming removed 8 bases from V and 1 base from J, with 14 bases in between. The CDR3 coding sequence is TGTGCCAGCCGGGGGGGGGTGGCGAACACTGAAGCTTTCTTT. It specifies CASRGGVANTEAFF.

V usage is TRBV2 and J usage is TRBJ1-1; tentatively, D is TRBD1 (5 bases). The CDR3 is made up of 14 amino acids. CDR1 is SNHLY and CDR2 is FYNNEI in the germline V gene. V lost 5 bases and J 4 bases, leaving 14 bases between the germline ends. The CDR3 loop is CASSQWTQGTEAFF. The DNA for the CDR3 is TGTGCCAGCAGTCAGTGGACCCAGGGCACTGAAGCTTTCTTT.

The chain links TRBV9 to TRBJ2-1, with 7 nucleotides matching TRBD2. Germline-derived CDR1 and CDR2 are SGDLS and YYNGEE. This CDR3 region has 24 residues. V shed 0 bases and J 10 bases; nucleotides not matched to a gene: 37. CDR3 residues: CASSVESGIVEHKTLERGIGEQFF. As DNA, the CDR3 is TGTGCCAGCAGCGTAGAATCGGGGATCGTCGAGCACAAGACTCTCGAGCGGGGAATCGGCGAGCAGTTCTTC.

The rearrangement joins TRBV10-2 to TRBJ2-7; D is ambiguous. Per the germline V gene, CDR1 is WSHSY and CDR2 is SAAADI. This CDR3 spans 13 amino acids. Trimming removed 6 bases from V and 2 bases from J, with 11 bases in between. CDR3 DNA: TGCGCCAGCAGCGACATCTCACCCTACGAGCAGTACTTC. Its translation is CASSDISPYEQYF.

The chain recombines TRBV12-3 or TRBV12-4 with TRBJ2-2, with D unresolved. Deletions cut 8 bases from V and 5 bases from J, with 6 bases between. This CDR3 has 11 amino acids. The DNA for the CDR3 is TGTGCCAGCGCGTGGACCGGGGAGCTGTTTTTT. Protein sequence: CASAWTGELFF.

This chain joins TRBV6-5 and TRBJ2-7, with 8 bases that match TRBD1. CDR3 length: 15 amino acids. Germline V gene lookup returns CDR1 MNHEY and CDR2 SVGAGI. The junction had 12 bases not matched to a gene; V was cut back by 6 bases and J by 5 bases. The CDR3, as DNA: TGTGCCAGCAGACCCTCCGACAGGGGAAGAAACGAGCAGTACTTC. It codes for CASRPSDRGRNEQYF.

The CDR3 nucleotides read TGTGCCAGCAGCCAAGGACAGGGTGGCGACTATGGCTACACCTTC. It specifies CASSQGQGGDYGYTF. This chain joins TRBV3-1 (or the pseudogene TRBV3-2) and TRBJ1-2; 7 nucleotides align to TRBD1. The CDR3 is made up of 15 amino acids. Germline V gene lookup returns CDR1 LGHDT and CDR2 YNNKEL (reference sequence). The J segment lost 3 bases and the V segment lost 1 base, leaving 5 bases of the junction unmatched.

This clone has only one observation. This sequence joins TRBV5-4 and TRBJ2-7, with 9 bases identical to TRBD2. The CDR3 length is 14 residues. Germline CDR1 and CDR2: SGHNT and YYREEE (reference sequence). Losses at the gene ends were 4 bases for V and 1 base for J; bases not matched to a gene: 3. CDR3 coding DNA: TGTGCCAGCAGCCATAGCGGGGGTTCCTACGAGCAGTACTTC. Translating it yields CASSHSGGSYEQYF.

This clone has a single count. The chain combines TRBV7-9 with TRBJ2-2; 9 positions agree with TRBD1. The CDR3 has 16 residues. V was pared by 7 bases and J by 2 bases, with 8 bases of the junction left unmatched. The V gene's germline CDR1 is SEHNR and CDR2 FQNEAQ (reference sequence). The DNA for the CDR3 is TGTGCCAGCAATACATGGACAGGGGTTAACACCGGGGAGCTGTTTTTT. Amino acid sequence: CASNTWTGVNTGELFF.

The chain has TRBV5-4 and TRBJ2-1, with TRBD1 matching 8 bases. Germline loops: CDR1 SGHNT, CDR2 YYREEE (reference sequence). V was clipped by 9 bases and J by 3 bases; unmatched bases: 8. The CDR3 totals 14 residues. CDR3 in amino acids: CAISRTGLYNEQFF. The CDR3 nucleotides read TGTGCCATTTCTCGGACAGGGCTCTACAATGAGCAGTTCTTC.

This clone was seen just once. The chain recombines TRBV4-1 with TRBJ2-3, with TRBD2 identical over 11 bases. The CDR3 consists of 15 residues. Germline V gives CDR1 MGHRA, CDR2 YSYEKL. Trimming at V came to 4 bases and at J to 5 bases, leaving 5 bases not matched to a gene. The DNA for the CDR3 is TGCGCCAGCAGCCCTGACGGACTAGCGGGAGATACGCAGTATTTT. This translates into CASSPDGLAGDTQYF.

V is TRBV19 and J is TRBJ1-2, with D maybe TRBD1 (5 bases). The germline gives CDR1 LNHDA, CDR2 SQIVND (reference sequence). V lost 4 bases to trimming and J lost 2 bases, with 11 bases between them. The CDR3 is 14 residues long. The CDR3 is CASSTFQGNYGYTF. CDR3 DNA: TGTGCCAGTAGTACATTTCAGGGCAACTATGGCTACACCTTC. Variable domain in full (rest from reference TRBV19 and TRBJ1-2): DGGITQSPKYLFRKEGQNVTLSCEQNLNHDAMYWYRQDPGQGLRLIYYSQIVNDFQKGDIAEGYSVSREKKESFPLTVTSAQKNPTAFYLCASSTFQGNYGYTFGSGTRLTVV.

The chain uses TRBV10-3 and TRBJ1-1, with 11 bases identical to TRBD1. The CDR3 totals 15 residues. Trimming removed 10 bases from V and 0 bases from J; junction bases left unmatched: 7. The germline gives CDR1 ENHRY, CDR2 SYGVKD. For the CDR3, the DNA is TGTGCCACCCAGGACAGGGGGCGAGTGAACACTGAAGCTTTCTTT. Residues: CATQDRGRVNTEAFF.

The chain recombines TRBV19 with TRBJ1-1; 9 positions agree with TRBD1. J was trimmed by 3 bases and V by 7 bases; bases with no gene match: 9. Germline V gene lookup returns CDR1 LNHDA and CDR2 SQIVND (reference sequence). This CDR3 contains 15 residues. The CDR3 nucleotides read TGTGCCAGTACGGGCTGGGGACAGGGCTACACTGAAGCTTTCTTT. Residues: CASTGWGQGYTEAFF. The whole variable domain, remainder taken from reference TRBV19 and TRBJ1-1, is DGGITQSPKYLFRKEGQNVTLSCEQNLNHDAMYWYRQDPGQGLRLIYYSQIVNDFQKGDIAEGYSVSREKKESFPLTVTSAQKNPTAFYLCASTGWGQGYTEAFFGQGTRLTVV.

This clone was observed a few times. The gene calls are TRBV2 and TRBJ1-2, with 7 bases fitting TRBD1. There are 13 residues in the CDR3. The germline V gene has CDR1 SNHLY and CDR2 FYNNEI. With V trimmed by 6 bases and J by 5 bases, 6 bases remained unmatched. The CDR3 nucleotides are TGTGCCAGCAGCCCCGGGACAGAGTATGGCTACACCTTC. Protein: CASSPGTEYGYTF.

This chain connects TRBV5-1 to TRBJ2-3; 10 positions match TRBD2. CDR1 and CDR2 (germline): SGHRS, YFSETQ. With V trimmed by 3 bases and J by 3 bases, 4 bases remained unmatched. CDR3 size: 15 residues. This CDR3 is CASSSAGGLTDTQYF. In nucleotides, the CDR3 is TGCGCCAGCAGCTCAGCGGGGGGGCTTACAGATACGCAGTATTTT.

The CDR3 nucleotides read TGTGCCAGCAGCAAATCGGGGGGGCCGGCCACCGGGGAGCTGTTTTTT. This encodes CASSKSGGPATGELFF. This chain links TRBV5-4 with TRBJ2-2; TRBD2 aligns across 8 bases. CDR1 SGHNT and CDR2 YYREEE come from the germline V gene (reference sequence). The V segment lost 4 bases and the J segment 4 bases; nucleotides outside the gene matches: 9. The CDR3 contains 16 residues. The full variable domain, its missing parts supplied by reference TRBV5-4 and TRBJ2-2, is ETGVTQSPTHLIKTRGQQVTLRCSSQSGHNTVSWYQQALGQGPQFIFQYYREEENGRGNFPPRFSGLQFPNYSSELNVNALELDDSALYLCASSKSGGPATGELFFGEGSRLTVL.